This T cell receptor beta chain was profiled in a study of T cell clonotyping in hematopoietic cell transplantation. Germline-derived CDR1 and CDR2 are MNHEY and SVGAGI. This CDR3 is 14 amino acids long. Germline trimming cut 4 bases from V and 6 bases from J; bases unmatched to any gene: 6. Profiled with immunoSEQ multiplex PCR; TCRdb holds only in-frame clones, not every one. The sample records 2,800 or so clones, roughly four fifths being singletons. Details on this clone: Its antigen is unidentified.

Study-wide results and caveats: Broader posttransplant TCR repertoire diversity was predicted by graft donor and pretransplant recipient Inverse Simpson Index values. After transplant, recipient diversity fell while pathologically expanded clonotypes grew through day 180. Few recipient clonotypes overlapped donors; over 97% were de novo at given depth.

The chain carries TRBV6-5 and TRBJ2-7, with 10 bases aligning to TRBD1. The TCR sequence derives from a female patient in her thirties or forties who had an allogeneic stem cell transplant from a related donor, so T cells may come from the graft donor. Some clones in this sample may be carry-over from other donors' samples. The sample in question was PBMCs, obtained 180 days after allogeneic stem cell transplant. The CDR3 DNA reads as TGTGCCAGCAGTTTGGACAGGGGGTTTGGCGAGCAGTACTTC. It encodes CASSLDRGFGEQYF.